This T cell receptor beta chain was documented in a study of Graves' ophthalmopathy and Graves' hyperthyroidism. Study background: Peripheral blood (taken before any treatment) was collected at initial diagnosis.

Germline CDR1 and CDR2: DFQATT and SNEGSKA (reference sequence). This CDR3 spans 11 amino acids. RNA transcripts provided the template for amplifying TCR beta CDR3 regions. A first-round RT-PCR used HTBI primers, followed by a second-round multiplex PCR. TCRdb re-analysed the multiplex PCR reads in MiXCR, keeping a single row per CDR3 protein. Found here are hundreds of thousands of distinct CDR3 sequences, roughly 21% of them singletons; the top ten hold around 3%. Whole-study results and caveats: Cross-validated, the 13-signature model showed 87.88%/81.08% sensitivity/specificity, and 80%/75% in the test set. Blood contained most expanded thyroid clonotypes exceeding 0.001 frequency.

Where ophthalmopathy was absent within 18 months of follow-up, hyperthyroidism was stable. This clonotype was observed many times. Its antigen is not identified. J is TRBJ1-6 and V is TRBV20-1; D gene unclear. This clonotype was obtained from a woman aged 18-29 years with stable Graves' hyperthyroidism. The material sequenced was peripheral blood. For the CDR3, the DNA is TGCAGCGCGGACCTCAATTCACCCCTCCACTTT. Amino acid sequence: CSADLNSPLHF.